The 17 T cell receptor beta chains given below trace back to one sample, sequenced in a study of control samples from healthy donors and cancer patients. Clones were read by immunoSEQ multiplex PCR, and TCRdb kept only the in-frame ones, dropping some. Of 150,000 to 160,000 clones detected, about 94% appear once; the ten largest clones hold approximately 6%. The sample consisted of blood. The receptors shown here come from a man between 35 and 55 years old in good health.

This chain uses TRBV7-6 with TRBJ2-1, with D unresolved. The CDR3 is 13 amino acids. Germline CDR1 reads SGHVS; CDR2 reads FNYEAQ. Trimming removed 1 base from V and 2 bases from J, with 3 bases in between. CDR3 nucleotide sequence: TGTGCCAGCAGCTTAGACGCCTACAATGAGCAGTTCTTC. Protein product: CASSLDAYNEQFF.

The table lists this clone with a count of one. V gene TRBV5-1 combines with J gene TRBJ2-5, with 7 bases lining up with TRBD1. Unmatched junction bases numbered 8, after V lost 4 bases and J lost 2 bases. CDR1 and CDR2 (germline): SGHRS, YFSETQ. This CDR3 is built from 15 residues. The CDR3 nucleotides are TGCGCCAGCAGCCCAGGGACAGCTATACAAGAGACCCAGTACTTC. As protein: CASSPGTAIQETQYF.

This chain links TRBV5-1 with TRBJ1-2; 7 bases map to TRBD1. Looked up from germline, CDR1 is SGHRS and CDR2 is YFSETQ. The CDR3 length is 13 residues. Germline trimming cut 0 bases from V and 7 bases from J; bases unmatched to any gene: 3. The CDR3 nucleotides are TGCGCCAGCAGCTTGGAGGGGGCGTTTGGCTACACCTTC. As protein: CASSLEGAFGYTF. Full variable domain (missing parts from reference TRBV5-1 and TRBJ1-2): KAGVTQTPRYLIKTRGQQVTLSCSPISGHRSVSWYQQTPGQGLQFLFEYFSETQRNKGNFPGRFSGRQFSNSRSEMNVSTLELGDSALYLCASSLEGAFGYTFGSGTRLTVV.

This clone was recorded once. The chain has TRBV24-1 and TRBJ1-3; D remains ambiguous. Deletions cut 4 bases from V and 5 bases from J, with 14 bases between. In germline, CDR1 is KGHDR, CDR2 SFDVKD. The length of the CDR3 is 15 residues. The CDR3 DNA reads as TGTGCCACCAGTGACCCATCAGAGTCCAGAAACACCATATATTTT. It is translated as CATSDPSESRNTIYF.

This chain connects TRBV13 to TRBJ2-1; 8 nucleotides align to TRBD2. Germline values: CDR1 PRHDT, CDR2 FYEKMQ (reference sequence). The CDR3 length is 15 residues. V trimming: 3 bases; J trimming: 6 bases; junction bases outside the gene matches: 7. CDR3: CASSFMASGFNEQFF. In nucleotides, the CDR3 is TGTGCCAGCAGCTTTATGGCTAGCGGGTTCAATGAGCAGTTCTTC.

This sequence joins TRBV5-1 and TRBJ1-1; 11 nucleotides line up with TRBD1. Germline V lookup: CDR1 SGHRS, CDR2 YFSETQ. This CDR3 is built from 13 residues. J gave up 7 bases and V 3 bases, and 2 bases lay outside the gene matches. CDR3 bases: TGCGCCAGCAGCTGGACAGGGGGCAATGAAGCTTTCTTT. Protein: CASSWTGGNEAFF.

V is TRBV6-5 and J is TRBJ1-6; weak D call: TRBD1 (6 bases). The CDR3 length is 16 residues. Germline CDR1 MNHEY, CDR2 SVGAGI. Trimming stripped 2 bases from V and 5 bases from J, with 13 bases between. CDR3 sequence: CASSYTLGGNNSPLHF. CDR3 coding DNA: TGTGCCAGCAGTTACACCCTAGGGGGAAATAATTCACCCCTCCACTTT.

This clone was seen a single time. V usage is TRBV9 and J usage is TRBJ2-7; the match to TRBD1 covers 7 bases. CDR3 length: 18 amino acids. V lost 0 bases, J lost 8 bases, and 20 bases stayed unmatched. CDR1 and CDR2 (germline): SGDLS, YYNGEE. The CDR3 protein is CASSVVEGWGTAIYQQYF. CDR3 sequence (DNA): TGTGCCAGCAGCGTAGTAGAGGGTTGGGGGACAGCCATCTATCAGCAGTACTTC.

The V gene is TRBV27, the J gene TRBJ1-1; 10 bases line up with TRBD1. Germline lookup yields CDR1 MNHEY and CDR2 SMNVEV (reference sequence). V trimming: 4 bases; J trimming: 3 bases; junction bases outside the gene matches: 5. The length of the CDR3 is 15 residues. In DNA, the CDR3 is TGTGCCAGCAGTTCCTACGGGACAGGGGACACTGAAGCTTTCTTT. Translation gives CASSSYGTGDTEAFF.

The rearrangement uses TRBV2 and TRBJ1-1; D remains ambiguous. There are 13 residues in the CDR3. Per germline, CDR1 SNHLY and CDR2 FYNNEI. Trimming left V 2 bases short and J 4 bases short, with 8 bases between. CDR3 in amino acids: CASSENSLTEAFF. The CDR3 DNA reads as TGTGCCAGCAGTGAAAACAGCCTCACTGAAGCTTTCTTT.

The chain is built from TRBV18 and TRBJ1-1; 10 positions match TRBD1. Trimming cost V 5 bases and J 0 bases; bases outside gene matches: 6. Germline CDR1 and CDR2: KGHSH and LQKENI. CDR3 length equals 16 residues. CDR3 in amino acids: CASSLTGGPMNTEAFF. CDR3 bases: TGTGCCAGCTCATTGACAGGGGGCCCTATGAACACTGAAGCTTTCTTT. The full variable domain, rest sourced from reference TRBV18 and TRBJ1-1, is NAGVMQNPRHLVRRRGQEARLRCSPMKGHSHVYWYRQLPEEGLKFMVYLQKENIIDESGMPKERFSAEFPKEGPSILRIQQVVRGDSAAYFCASSLTGGPMNTEAFFGQGTRLTVV.

The chain carries TRBV29-1 and TRBJ1-2; tentatively, D is TRBD1 (6 bases). Between the trimmed V and J ends, which lost 7 bases and 1 base, there was a span of 7 bases. Germline V CDR1 and CDR2: SQVTM, ANQGSEA. This CDR3 has 11 residues. The CDR3 DNA sequence: TGCAGCGCAGGGGATAACTATGGCTACACCTTC. It encodes CSAGDNYGYTF. The full variable domain, completed using reference TRBV29-1 and TRBJ1-2, is SAVISQKPSRDICQRGTSLTIQCQVDSQVTMMFWYRQQPGQSLTLIATANQGSEATYESGFVIDKFPISRPNLTFSTLTVSNMSPEDSSIYLCSAGDNYGYTFGSGTRLTVV.

The chain couples TRBV5-4 to TRBJ1-2, with 9 bases matching TRBD1. V shed 5 bases and J 8 bases; nucleotides not matched to a gene: 7. CDR3 length: 13 residues. Germline CDR1 SGHNT, CDR2 YYREEE (reference sequence). The CDR3 DNA sequence: TGTGCCAGCAGAGTGACAGGGGGTATAGGCTACACCTTC. Translated, it gives CASRVTGGIGYTF.

V gene TRBV7-2 combines with J gene TRBJ1-2; D might be TRBD1 (5 bases). The ends were cut back, 5 bases at V and 5 bases at J, with 12 bases in the middle. There are 13 residues in the CDR3. Germline loops: CDR1 SGHTA, CDR2 FQGNSA. The CDR3 loop is CASSPQDSYGYTF. Here the CDR3 DNA reads TGTGCCAGCAGCCCACAAGACAGTTATGGCTACACCTTC.

This clone was observed a single time. This chain joins TRBV27 and TRBJ2-7, with D unclear. Trimming stripped 5 bases from V and 3 bases from J, with 11 bases between. Looked up from germline, CDR1 is MNHEY and CDR2 is SMNVEV (reference sequence). The CDR3 runs 13 residues. CDR3 protein: CASSKRHDYEQYF. For the CDR3, the DNA is TGTGCCAGCAGTAAAAGACACGACTACGAGCAGTACTTC.

The chain carries TRBV18 and TRBJ1-1; D remains ambiguous. This CDR3 region has 17 residues. Germline V gene data show CDR1 as KGHSH and CDR2 as LQKENI. The V and J ends lost 2 bases and 1 base respectively, with 17 bases between them. This chain's CDR3 is CASSPYTSFGPNTEAFF. CDR3 sequence (DNA): TGTGCCAGCTCACCATATACTAGTTTTGGACCGAACACTGAAGCTTTCTTT. Full variable domain (missing parts from reference TRBV18 and TRBJ1-1): NAGVMQNPRHLVRRRGQEARLRCSPMKGHSHVYWYRQLPEEGLKFMVYLQKENIIDESGMPKERFSAEFPKEGPSILRIQQVVRGDSAAYFCASSPYTSFGPNTEAFFGQGTRLTVV.

The J gene is TRBJ1-4, the V gene TRBV6-5; D may be TRBD1 (5 bases). V dropped 2 bases and J dropped 6 bases, with 10 bases sitting between them. This CDR3 is built from 14 residues. Germline values: CDR1 MNHEY, CDR2 SVGAGI. The CDR3 here is CASSYRDADEKLFF. DNA for the CDR3: TGTGCCAGCAGTTACCGGGACGCGGATGAAAAACTGTTTTTT.